Listed here are 4 T cell receptor beta chains from one sample, sequenced in a study of cytomegalovirus exposure and HLA in healthy donors. The PCR had 60 Vbeta and 13 Jbeta primers. Some clones are missing from TCRdb's copy, which holds only in-frame ones; the method was immunoSEQ multiplex PCR. Its table lists about 140,000 clones. The material sequenced was PBMCs. The origin of the receptors is a woman in her late teens or twenties in good health and CMV-seronegative.

V is TRBV27 and J is TRBJ1-1; tentative D call: TRBD1 (5 bases). Deletions cut 5 bases from V and 9 bases from J, with 16 bases between. This CDR3 has 13 amino acids. Germline CDR1 is MNHEY and CDR2 is SMNVEV (reference sequence). In nucleotides, the CDR3 is TGTGCCAGCAGTCCACAGGACATACAAAAAGCTTTCTTT. It codes for CASSPQDIQKAFF.

The J gene is TRBJ1-1, the V gene TRBV19; TRBD1 aligns across 9 bases. V shed 6 bases and J 7 bases; nucleotides not matched to a gene: 12. Looked up from germline, CDR1 is LNHDA and CDR2 is SQIVND (reference sequence). The CDR3 extends over 15 amino acids. Here the CDR3 reads CASSHPRDREVEAFF. The CDR3 region has the DNA TGTGCCAGTAGCCACCCCCGGGACAGGGAAGTTGAAGCTTTCTTT.

Regarding this clone: This specimen includes other DNA sequences encoding the same CDR3. The J gene is TRBJ2-2, the V gene TRBV27; D gene uncertain. This CDR3 has 14 residues. Trimming removed 0 bases from V and 4 bases from J, with 6 bases in between. Germline CDR1 is MNHEY and CDR2 is SMNVEV (reference sequence). The CDR3 reads CASSLSGLTGELFF. As DNA, the CDR3 is TGTGCCAGCAGTTTATCGGGCCTCACCGGGGAGCTGTTTTTT.

The V gene is TRBV14, the J gene TRBJ1-2; D is unresolved. CDR1 is SGHDN, CDR2 FVKESK, per germline. CDR3 length: 12 amino acids. Trimming left V 4 bases short and J 6 bases short, with 9 bases between. The CDR3 reads CASSRGYDGYTF. DNA of the CDR3: TGTGCCAGCAGCCGCGGATACGATGGCTACACCTTC.